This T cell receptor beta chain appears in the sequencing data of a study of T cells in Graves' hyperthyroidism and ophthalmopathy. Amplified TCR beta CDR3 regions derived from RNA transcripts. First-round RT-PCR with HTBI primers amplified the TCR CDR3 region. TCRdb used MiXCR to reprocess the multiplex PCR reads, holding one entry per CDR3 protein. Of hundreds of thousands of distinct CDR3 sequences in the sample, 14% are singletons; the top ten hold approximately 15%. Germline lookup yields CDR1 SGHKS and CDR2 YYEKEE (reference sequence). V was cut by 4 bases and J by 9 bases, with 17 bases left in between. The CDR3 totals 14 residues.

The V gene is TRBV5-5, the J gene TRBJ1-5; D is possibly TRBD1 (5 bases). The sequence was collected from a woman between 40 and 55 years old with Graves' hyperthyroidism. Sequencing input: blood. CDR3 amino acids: CASSPWGGEGPQHF. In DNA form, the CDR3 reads TGTGCCAGCAGCCCCTGGGGCGGTGAGGGGCCCCAGCATTTT.